This entry is about one TCR beta chain. Everyone who took part was 18 to 89 years old, and they came from about two dozen US areas. Authors' methods: Scientists estimated how many nucleated cells there were by amplifying reference gene primers. Profiled with immunoSEQ multiplex PCR; TCRdb holds only in-frame clones, not every one. V and J calls and clone size are those listed in that table; D and trimming were worked out from the DNA. The sample includes under 150,000 clones, approximately 84% of them seen just once. Germline CDR1 and CDR2: SGHRS and YFSETQ. There are 12 residues in the CDR3. V lost 5 bases, J lost 7 bases, and 9 bases lay in between. This sample was taken from a study of blood T cell repertoires in COVID-19. Study background: Donors of Cohort 3 who recovered were those that had two negative PCRs, clearance, or symptom resolution. Material from acute and convalescent COVID-19 was sourced from the United States, Italy and Spain.

This clonotype was sampled from a man aged 45-65 years in a cohort exposed to, infected with or recovered from COVID-19 (not recorded which). The chain joins TRBV5-1 to TRBJ2-2, with D possibly matching TRBD2 (5 bases). The sequencing sample was made of PBMCs or T cells enriched from blood (not recorded which). For the CDR3, the DNA is TGCGCCAGCAGTCGGACTGACGGGGAGCTGTTTTTT. Translation gives CASSRTDGELFF.